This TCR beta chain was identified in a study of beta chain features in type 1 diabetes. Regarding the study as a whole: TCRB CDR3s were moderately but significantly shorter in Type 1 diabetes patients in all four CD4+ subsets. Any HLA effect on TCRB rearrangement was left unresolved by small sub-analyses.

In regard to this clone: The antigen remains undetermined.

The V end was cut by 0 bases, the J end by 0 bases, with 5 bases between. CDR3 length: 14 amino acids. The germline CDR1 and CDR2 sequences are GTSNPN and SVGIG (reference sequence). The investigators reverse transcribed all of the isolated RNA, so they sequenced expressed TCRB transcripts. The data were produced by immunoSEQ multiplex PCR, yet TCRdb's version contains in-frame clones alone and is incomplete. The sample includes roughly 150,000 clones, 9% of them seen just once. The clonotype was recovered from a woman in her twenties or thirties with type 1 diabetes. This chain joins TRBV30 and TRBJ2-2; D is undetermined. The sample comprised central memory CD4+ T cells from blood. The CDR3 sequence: CAWSVPANTGELFF. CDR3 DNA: TGTGCCTGGAGTGTACCAGCGAACACCGGGGAGCTGTTTTTT.